These T cell receptor beta chains were read from a single sample in a study of control samples from healthy donors and cancer patients. Some clones are missing from TCRdb's copy, which holds only in-frame ones; the method was immunoSEQ multiplex PCR. The table records some 200,000 clones, about 93% of them present only once. Sequencing was carried out using blood. Receptors were obtained from a man aged 18 to 29 in good health. The CDR3 runs from the conserved cysteine through the conserved F or W.

V gene	CDR3 protein
TRBV28	CASSLAGEATEAFF
TRBV3-1/TRBV3-2	CASSQGQGHYGYTF
TRBV6-2/TRBV6-3	CASSYGTPGYTF
TRBV6-4	CASSDSHTGDNEQFF
TRBV29-1	CSAGVEGGTEAFF
TRBV6-5	CASSRTAYNYGYTF
TRBV21-1	CASSKWAFF
TRBV24-1	CATSDSGQGVTGELFF
TRBV12-3/TRBV12-4	CASRIPGAGEQFF
TRBV3-1/TRBV3-2	CASSPLAGETGELFF
TRBV19	CASSFGHRDQPQHF
TRBV5-1	CASSETGNDEQFF
TRBV18	CASSPQGVSDTQYF
TRBV18	CASSRSPMTGALPAYF
TRBV12-3/TRBV12-4	CASSSSLGAFF
TRBV2	CASSVEKGEAFF
TRBV2	CASSGQGMSNEQFF
TRBV6-1	CASSELVRSSYEQYF
TRBV28	CASSAGRTTGVTGELFF
TRBV2	CASSSNRGDSPLHF
TRBV7-7	CASSPGQGYYNEQFF
TRBV5-1	CASSGDRVQHGYTF
TRBV5-8	CASSEFFGTEAFF
TRBV19	CASSSFRDSAPYGYTF
TRBV2	CASSPLRGGYEQYF
TRBV6-5	CASSDPGHLNYGYTF
TRBV3-1/TRBV3-2	CASRRQAIGEQFF
TRBV5-1	CASSLMGQISSYNSPLHF
TRBV25-1	CASNIGDGKAFF
TRBV29-1	CSVGEVYEQYF
TRBV12-3/TRBV12-4	CASARVGAEQFF
TRBV10-1	CASTNSRSSYNEQFF
TRBV3-1/TRBV3-2	CASSHSDRRGSGELFF
TRBV28	CASSQLPGGADGYTF
TRBV28	CASVRGGTNNQPQHF
TRBV5-1	CASSFSGTRGLETQYF
TRBV9	CASSVGATLSYNEQFF
TRBV3-1/TRBV3-2	CASSYEETQYF
TRBV4-1	CASSQRQGRVDGYTF
TRBV3-1/TRBV3-2	CASSLIRRAGEPQHF
TRBV28	CASSSPGRSKNYEQYF
TRBV19	CASSVDGYTEAFF
TRBV2	CASNVLATTDTQYF
TRBV6-5	CASSRSWVRETQYF
TRBV11-2	CASSFRRDSQPQETQYF
TRBV7-2	CASSSMTGGEAFF
TRBV9	CASSVEAGRTNDEQFF
TRBV12-3/TRBV12-4	CASSDSGTKPAFF
TRBV27	CASSLQAHNEQFF
TRBV7-8	CASSRDTGELFF